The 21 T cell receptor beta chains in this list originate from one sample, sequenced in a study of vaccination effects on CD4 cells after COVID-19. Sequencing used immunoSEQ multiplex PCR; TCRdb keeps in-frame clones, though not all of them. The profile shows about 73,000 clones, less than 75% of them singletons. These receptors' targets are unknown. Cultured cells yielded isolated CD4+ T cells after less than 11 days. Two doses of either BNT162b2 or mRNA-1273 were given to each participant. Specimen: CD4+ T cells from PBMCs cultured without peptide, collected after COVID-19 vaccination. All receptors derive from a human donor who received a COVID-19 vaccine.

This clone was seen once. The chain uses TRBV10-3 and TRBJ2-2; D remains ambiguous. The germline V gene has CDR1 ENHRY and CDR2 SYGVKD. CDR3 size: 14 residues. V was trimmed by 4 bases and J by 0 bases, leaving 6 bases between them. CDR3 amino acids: CAISAWANTGELFF. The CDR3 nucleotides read TGTGCCATCAGTGCGTGGGCGAACACCGGGGAGCTGTTTTTT.

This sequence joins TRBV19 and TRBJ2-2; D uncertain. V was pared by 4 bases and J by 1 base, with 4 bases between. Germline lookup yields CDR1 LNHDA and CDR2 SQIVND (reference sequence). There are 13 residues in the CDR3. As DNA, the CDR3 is TGTGCCAGTAGTAGAGGGAACACCGGGGAGCTGTTTTTT. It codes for CASSRGNTGELFF.

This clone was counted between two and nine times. CDR3 in amino acids: CASSFLFGTEAFF. In DNA, the CDR3 is TGCGCCAGCAGTTTTCTATTTGGAACTGAAGCTTTCTTT. This chain links TRBV5-1 with TRBJ1-1; no firm D call. Per germline, CDR1 SGHRS and CDR2 YFSETQ. V was pared by 5 bases and J by 5 bases, with 13 bases between. This CDR3 is 13 amino acids long. The variable domain in full, completed from reference TRBV5-1 and TRBJ1-1, reads KAGVTQTPRYLIKTRGQQVTLSCSPISGHRSVSWYQQTPGQGLQFLFEYFSETQRNKGNFPGRFSGRQFSNSRSEMNVSTLELGDSALYLCASSFLFGTEAFFGQGTRLTVV.

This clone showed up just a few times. The CDR3 DNA reads as TGTGCCAGCAGCCTCGGGACAGGGGGATCGGAGACCCAGTACTTC. Protein sequence: CASSLGTGGSETQYF. The chain employs TRBV7-9 and TRBJ2-5; 11 nucleotides match TRBD1. The V and J ends lost 5 bases and 5 bases, in that order; junction bases with no gene match: 7. The CDR3 has 15 residues. The germline CDR1 and CDR2 sequences are SEHNR and FQNEAQ (reference sequence).

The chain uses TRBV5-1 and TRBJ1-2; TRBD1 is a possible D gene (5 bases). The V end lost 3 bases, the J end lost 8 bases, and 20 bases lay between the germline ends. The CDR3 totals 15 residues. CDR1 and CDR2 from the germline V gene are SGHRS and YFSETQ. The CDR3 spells CASSSGGPISEGYTF. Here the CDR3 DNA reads TGCGCCAGCAGCTCGGGGGGACCGATCTCGGAGGGCTACACCTTC. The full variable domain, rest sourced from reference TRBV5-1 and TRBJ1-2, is KAGVTQTPRYLIKTRGQQVTLSCSPISGHRSVSWYQQTPGQGLQFLFEYFSETQRNKGNFPGRFSGRQFSNSRSEMNVSTLELGDSALYLCASSSGGPISEGYTFGSGTRLTVV.

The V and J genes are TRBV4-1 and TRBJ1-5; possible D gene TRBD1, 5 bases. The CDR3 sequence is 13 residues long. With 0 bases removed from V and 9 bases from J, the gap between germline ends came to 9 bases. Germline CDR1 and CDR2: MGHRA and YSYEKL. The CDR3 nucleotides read TGCGCCAGCAGCCAAGAGGGGCCCCGGCCCCAGCATTTT. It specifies CASSQEGPRPQHF.

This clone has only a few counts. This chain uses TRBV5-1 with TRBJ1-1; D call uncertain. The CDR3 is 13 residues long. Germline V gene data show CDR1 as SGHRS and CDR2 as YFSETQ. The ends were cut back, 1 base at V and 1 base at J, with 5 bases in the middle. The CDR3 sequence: CASSLLGNTEAFF. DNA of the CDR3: TGCGCCAGCAGCTTGCTGGGGAACACTGAAGCTTTCTTT. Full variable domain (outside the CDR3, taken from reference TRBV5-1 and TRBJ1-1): KAGVTQTPRYLIKTRGQQVTLSCSPISGHRSVSWYQQTPGQGLQFLFEYFSETQRNKGNFPGRFSGRQFSNSRSEMNVSTLELGDSALYLCASSLLGNTEAFFGQGTRLTVV.

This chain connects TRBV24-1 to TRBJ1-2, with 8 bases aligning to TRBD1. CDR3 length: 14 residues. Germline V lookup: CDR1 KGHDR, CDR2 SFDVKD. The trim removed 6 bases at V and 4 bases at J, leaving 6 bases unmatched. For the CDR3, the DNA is TGTGCCACCAGTTTGACAGGGGACACCTATGGCTACACCTTC. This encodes CATSLTGDTYGYTF.

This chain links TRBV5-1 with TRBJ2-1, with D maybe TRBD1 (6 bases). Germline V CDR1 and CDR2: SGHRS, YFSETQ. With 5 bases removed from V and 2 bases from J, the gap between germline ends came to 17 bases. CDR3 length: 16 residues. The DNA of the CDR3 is TGCGCCAGCAGTCACGGACAGAAGAAGCCCTACAATGAGCAGTTCTTC. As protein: CASSHGQKKPYNEQFF.

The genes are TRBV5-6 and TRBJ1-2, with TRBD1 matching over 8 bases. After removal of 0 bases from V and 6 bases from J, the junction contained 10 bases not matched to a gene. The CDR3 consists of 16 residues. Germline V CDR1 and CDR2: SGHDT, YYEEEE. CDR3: CASSLVGQGAIDGYTF. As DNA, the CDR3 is TGTGCCAGCAGCTTGGTAGGGCAGGGGGCGATTGATGGCTACACCTTC. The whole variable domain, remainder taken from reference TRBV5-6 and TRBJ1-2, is DAGVTQSPTHLIKTRGQQVTLRCSPKSGHDTVSWYQQALGQGPQFIFQYYEEEERQRGNFPDRFSGHQFPNYSSELNVNALLLGDSALYLCASSLVGQGAIDGYTFGSGTRLTVV.

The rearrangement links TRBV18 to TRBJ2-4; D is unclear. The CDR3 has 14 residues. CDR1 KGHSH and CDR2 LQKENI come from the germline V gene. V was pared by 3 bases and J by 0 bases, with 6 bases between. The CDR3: CASSPAIAKNIQYF. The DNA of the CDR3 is TGTGCCAGCTCACCCGCTATAGCCAAAAACATTCAGTACTTC.

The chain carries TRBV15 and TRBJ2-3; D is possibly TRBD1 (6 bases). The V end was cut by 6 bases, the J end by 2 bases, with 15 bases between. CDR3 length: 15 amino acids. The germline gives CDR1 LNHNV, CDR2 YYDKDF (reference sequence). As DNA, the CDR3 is TGTGCCACCAGTCGAATAGGGGGTTTCACAGATACGCAGTATTTT. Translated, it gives CATSRIGGFTDTQYF.

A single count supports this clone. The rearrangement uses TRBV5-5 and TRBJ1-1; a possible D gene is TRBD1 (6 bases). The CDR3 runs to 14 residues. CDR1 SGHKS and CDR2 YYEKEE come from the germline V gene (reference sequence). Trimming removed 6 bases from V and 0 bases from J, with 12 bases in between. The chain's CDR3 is CASTDGQLNTEAFF. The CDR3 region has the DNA TGTGCCAGCACCGACGGACAGTTGAACACTGAAGCTTTCTTT.

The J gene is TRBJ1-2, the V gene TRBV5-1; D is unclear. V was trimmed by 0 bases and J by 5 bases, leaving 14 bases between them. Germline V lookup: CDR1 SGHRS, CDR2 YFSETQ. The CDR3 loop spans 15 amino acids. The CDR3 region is CASSLDHGSGYGYTF. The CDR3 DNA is TGCGCCAGCAGCTTGGATCATGGCAGCGGGTATGGCTACACCTTC.

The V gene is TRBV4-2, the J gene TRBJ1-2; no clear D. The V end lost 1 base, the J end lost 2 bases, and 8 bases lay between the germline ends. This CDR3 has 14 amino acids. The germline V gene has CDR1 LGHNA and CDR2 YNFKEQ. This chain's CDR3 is CASSQVAQNYGYTF. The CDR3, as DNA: TGTGCCAGCAGCCAAGTCGCGCAGAACTATGGCTACACCTTC.

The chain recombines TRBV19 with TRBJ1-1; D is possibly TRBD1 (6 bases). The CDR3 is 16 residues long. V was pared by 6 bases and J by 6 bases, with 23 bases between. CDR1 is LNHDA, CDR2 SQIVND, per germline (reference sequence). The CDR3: CASSPVGARRLAEAFF. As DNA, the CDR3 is TGTGCCAGTAGCCCGGTGGGGGCACGGAGATTGGCTGAAGCTTTCTTT.

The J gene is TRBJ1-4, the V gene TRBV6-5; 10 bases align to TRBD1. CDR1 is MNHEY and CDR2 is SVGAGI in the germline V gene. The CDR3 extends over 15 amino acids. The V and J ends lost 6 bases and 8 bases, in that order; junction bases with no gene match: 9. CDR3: CASRARTGGGEKLFF. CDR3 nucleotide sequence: TGTGCCAGCAGAGCGAGGACAGGGGGAGGGGAAAAACTGTTTTTT.

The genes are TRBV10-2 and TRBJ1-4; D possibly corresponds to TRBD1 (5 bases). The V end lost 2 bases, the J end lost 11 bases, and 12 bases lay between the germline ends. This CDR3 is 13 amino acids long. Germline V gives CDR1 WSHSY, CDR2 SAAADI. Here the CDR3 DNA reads TGCGCCAGCAGTGAGCCGGGGGGGGTCAAACTGTTTTTT. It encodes CASSEPGGVKLFF.

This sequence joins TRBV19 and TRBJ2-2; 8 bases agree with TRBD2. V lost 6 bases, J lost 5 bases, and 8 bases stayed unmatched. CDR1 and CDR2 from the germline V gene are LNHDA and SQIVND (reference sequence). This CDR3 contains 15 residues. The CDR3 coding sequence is TGTGCCAGTAGCGACGCGGGGGGACGGACCGGGGAGCTGTTTTTT. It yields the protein CASSDAGGRTGELFF.

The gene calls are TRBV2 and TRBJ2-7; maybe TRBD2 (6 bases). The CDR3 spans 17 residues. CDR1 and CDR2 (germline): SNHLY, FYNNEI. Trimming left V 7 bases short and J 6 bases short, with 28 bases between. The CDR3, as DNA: TGTGCCAGCACCCGGGGAGGACTGCGGGACGGATCTGGCGAGCAGTACGTC. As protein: CASTRGGLRDGSGEQYV.

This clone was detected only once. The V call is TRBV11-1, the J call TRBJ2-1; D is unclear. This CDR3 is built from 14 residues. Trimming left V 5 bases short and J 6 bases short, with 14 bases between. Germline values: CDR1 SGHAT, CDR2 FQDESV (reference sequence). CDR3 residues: CASSVSRFGNEQFF. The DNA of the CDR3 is TGTGCCAGCAGCGTGAGCCGTTTTGGCAATGAGCAGTTCTTC.